The TCR beta chain under discussion was sequenced for a study of blood T cell repertoires in COVID-19. Study context: T cells, B-cell-depleted T cells, or PBMCs supplied cDNA or gDNA.

Germline V gene lookup returns CDR1 SGHAT and CDR2 FQNNGV. Trimming removed 5 bases from V and 2 bases from J; junction bases left unmatched: 4. This CDR3 has 14 residues. TCRdb's table, derived via immunoSEQ multiplex PCR, lists solely in-frame clones and lacks some. Of 130,000 or so clones in the sample, about three quarters were seen once. The gene calls are TRBV11-2 and TRBJ2-7; 9 bases align to TRBD1. The clonotype originates from a woman in her 70s with acute or convalescent COVID-19. Sequenced material: peripheral blood. CDR3 DNA sequence: TGTGCCAGCAGCAACCGGGACAGGGCCTACGAGCAGTACTTC. Translated, it gives CASSNRDRAYEQYF.